The 2 T cell receptor beta chains in this list originate from one sample, sequenced in a study of T cell clonality in common variable immunodeficiency. Measured with immunoSEQ multiplex PCR; TCRdb has only the in-frame clones, and not every one. The sample includes 30,000 to 40,000 clones, none of them occurring once. The material sequenced was peripheral blood mononuclear cells. Receptors were obtained from a person aged 18-70 years in good health.

This clone showed up just a few times. Read sequence stops 3 residues before the CDR3 end, and the germline J gene provides the missing end. The chain links TRBV19 to TRBJ2-4; D gene ambiguous. This CDR3 contains 14 residues. Per germline, CDR1 LNHDA and CDR2 SQIVND (reference sequence). The CDR3 spells CASSIAPMGFGQYF. CDR3 bases read: TGTGCCAGTAGTATAGCCCCGATGGGCTTTGGT.

This clone was counted ten times or more. The CDR3 goes on 3 residues after the read ends, and that part is filled in from the germline J gene. The rearrangement links TRBV20-1 to TRBJ1-4; 7 bases fit TRBD1. J gave up 3 bases and V 6 bases, and 7 bases lay outside the gene matches. Germline CDR1 reads DFQATT; CDR2 reads SNEGSKA (reference sequence). There are 14 residues in the CDR3. The DNA read from the CDR3 is TGCAGTGCAATAACCGGGACAGCTAATGAAAAA. Protein: CSAITGTANEK. The complete CDR3 reads CSAITGTANEKLFF.